This TCR beta chain derives from a study of PD-1 blockade in classical Hodgkin lymphoma. Germline V gene sequence: CDR1 LNHDA, CDR2 SQIVND (reference sequence). The CDR3 spans 12 residues. V lost 8 bases and J lost 12; bases outside the gene matches: 9. Described time point: cycle 4 day 1 (C4D1), after less than seven weeks of nivolumab. Patients all relapsed after autologous stem cell transplantation, and there was variation in brentuximab vedotin exposure. Negative selection with magnetic separation was used to purify CD4+ T cells from thawed PBMCs. Only in-frame clones appear in the TCRdb table, and some are missing; sequencing was by immunoSEQ multiplex PCR. The repertoire holds about 17,000 clones, with around 75% as singletons.

The clonotype was recovered from a human donor with classical Hodgkin lymphoma. This specimen consisted of CD4+ T cells from blood, obtained before the fourth cycle of nivolumab. The chain employs TRBV19 and TRBJ2-1, with TRBD1 matching 8 bases. The CDR3 loop reads CASRTRTGTQFF. The CDR3 DNA sequence: TGTGCCAGTCGAACTCGGACAGGGACGCAGTTCTTC.